This T cell receptor beta chain is drawn from a study of T cell changes during pregnancy in multiple sclerosis. This clone was detected once. The method was immunoSEQ multiplex PCR; TCRdb's version includes in-frame clones alone and lacks a portion of them. The sample has fewer than 85,000 clones; around 91% are singletons. The V segment lost 0 bases and the J segment 5 bases; nucleotides outside the gene matches: 7. Germline values: CDR1 SGHRS, CDR2 YFSETQ. This CDR3 comprises 15 residues. The rearrangement uses TRBV5-1 and TRBJ2-7; 8 bases match TRBD1. The sequence derives from a female donor with multiple sclerosis, enrolled in a pregnancy study. The specimen comprised peripheral blood, sampled before pregnancy. This CDR3 reads CASSLGQGAFDEQYF. In DNA form, the CDR3 reads TGCGCCAGCAGCTTGGGGCAGGGGGCGTTCGACGAGCAGTACTTC. Variable domain in full (rest from reference TRBV5-1 and TRBJ2-7): KAGVTQTPRYLIKTRGQQVTLSCSPISGHRSVSWYQQTPGQGLQFLFEYFSETQRNKGNFPGRFSGRQFSNSRSEMNVSTLELGDSALYLCASSLGQGAFDEQYFGPGTRLTVT.